The clone carrying this TCR beta chain has ten or more counts. The data stem from a study of glioma-infiltrating T cells. Study-level background: Low-grade gliomas were grade II; glioblastomas were grade IV at initial diagnosis.

This CDR3 has 15 amino acids. The V end lost 5 bases, the J end lost 8 bases, and 18 bases lay between the germline ends. Germline CDR1 reads MNHEY; CDR2 reads SMNVEV (reference sequence). Amplification of TCR alpha and beta CDR3 regions from RNA used iRepertoire nested multiplex PCR. Using its own MiXCR run on the multiplex PCR reads, TCRdb lists one record per CDR3 protein. The sample includes about 410,000 distinct CDR3 sequences, roughly 41% of them seen just once. The chain employs TRBV27 and TRBJ1-4, with TRBD1 as a possible D gene (6 bases). This TCR came from a human donor with low-grade glioma or glioblastoma, undergoing nonglioma brain surgery, or in good health (not recorded which). The sequenced sample was glioma tissue, nonneoplastic brain tissue, or PBMCs (not recorded which). CDR3 residues: CASSASGAMSEKLFF. In DNA, the CDR3 is TGTGCCAGCAGTGCTTCAGGGGCTATGAGCGAAAAACTGTTTTTT.